One sample yielded the 5 T cell receptor beta chains listed below, sequenced in a study of cytomegalovirus exposure and HLA in healthy donors. It was with 60 Vbeta and 13 Jbeta primers that the PCR ran. Profiled with immunoSEQ multiplex PCR; TCRdb holds only in-frame clones, not every one. The data show around 150,000 clones, 80% seen once. The specimen sequenced was PBMCs. The receptors stem from a woman aged 45-65 years in good health and CMV-seronegative.

This chain links TRBV7-2 with TRBJ2-1, with D tentatively TRBD2 (5 bases). Looked up from germline, CDR1 is SGHTA and CDR2 is FQGNSA. Trimming left V 6 bases short and J 9 bases short, with 18 bases between. This CDR3 has 14 residues. As DNA, the CDR3 is TGTGCCAGCAGGCAGCGGACCGGGGTGGGTGAGCAGTTCTTC. It is translated as CASRQRTGVGEQFF.

This chain joins TRBV28 and TRBJ1-2; 9 bases fit TRBD1. V shed 6 bases, J shed 7 bases, and the junction held 9 bases outside the gene matches. The V gene's germline CDR1 is MDHEN and CDR2 SYDVKM. The CDR3 extends over 14 amino acids. The CDR3 sequence: CASSPMRTGVGYTF. CDR3 DNA sequence: TGTGCCAGCAGCCCGATGAGGACAGGGGTTGGCTACACCTTC.

The rearrangement uses TRBV19 and TRBJ2-5; 8 bases map to TRBD2. The CDR3 is 14 residues long. The V gene's germline CDR1 is LNHDA and CDR2 SQIVND (reference sequence). Losses at the gene ends were 5 bases for V and 7 bases for J; bases not matched to a gene: 9. The CDR3 sequence is CASSPSSGRGTQYF. The CDR3 region has the DNA TGTGCCAGTAGTCCGTCGAGCGGGAGAGGGACCCAGTACTTC.

The V call is TRBV5-1, the J call TRBJ2-2, with D maybe TRBD1 (5 bases). The CDR3 covers 14 residues. CDR1 SGHRS and CDR2 YFSETQ come from the germline V gene. V lost 5 bases, J lost 7 bases, and 15 bases lay in between. Here the CDR3 DNA reads TGCGCCAGCAGACCAGACCAGGGCTACGGGGAGCTGTTTTTT. Translated, it gives CASRPDQGYGELFF.

The chain recombines TRBV5-4 with TRBJ1-2; D is unclear. The V gene's germline CDR1 is SGHNT and CDR2 YYREEE (reference sequence). The CDR3 extends over 13 amino acids. V lost 1 base and J 2 bases, leaving 6 bases between the germline ends. Written as DNA, the CDR3 is TGTGCCAGCAGCTTGTCGGTAAACTATGGCTACACCTTC. Amino acid sequence: CASSLSVNYGYTF.